The 22 T cell receptor beta chains below all came from one sample that was sequenced in a study of shared clonotypes between healthy human individuals. The table came from immunoSEQ multiplex PCR; TCRdb's copy has only in-frame clones and leaves some out. The repertoire holds about 2.4 million clones, with roughly 93% as singletons. The sample comprised naive CD4+ T cells from PBMCs. The subset: CD45RA+ positively selected. The receptors originated from a man between 18 and 35 years old in good health. Some clones in this sample may be carry-over from other donors' samples.

This chain links TRBV18 with TRBJ1-5; TRBD1 matches 7 bases. The ends lost 2 bases at V and 6 bases at J; junction bases unmatched: 7. The CDR3 length is 15 residues. The germline CDR1 and CDR2 sequences are KGHSH and LQKENI. The CDR3 loop is CASSPRGRGSQPQHF. For the CDR3, the DNA is TGTGCCAGCTCACCAAGGGGGCGGGGTAGTCAGCCCCAGCATTTT. Full variable domain (rest looked up from reference TRBV18 and TRBJ1-5): NAGVMQNPRHLVRRRGQEARLRCSPMKGHSHVYWYRQLPEEGLKFMVYLQKENIIDESGMPKERFSAEFPKEGPSILRIQQVVRGDSAAYFCASSPRGRGSQPQHFGDGTRLSIL.

As concerns this clone: Different DNA sequences within this sample yield the same CDR3. J is TRBJ1-1 and V is TRBV5-1; a weak D match, TRBD1 (6 bases). The CDR3 extends over 14 amino acids. Trimming removed 4 bases from V and 1 base from J, with 11 bases in between. Germline V gives CDR1 SGHRS, CDR2 YFSETQ. DNA for the CDR3: TGCGCCAGCAGCCCCGGGACACCGAACACTGAAGCTTTCTTT. This encodes CASSPGTPNTEAFF.

This clone was seen a single time. The chain combines TRBV28 with TRBJ2-2, with D maybe TRBD1 (6 bases). V was trimmed by 4 bases and J by 4 bases, leaving 13 bases between them. Per the germline V gene, CDR1 is MDHEN and CDR2 is SYDVKM. The CDR3 spans 15 residues. CDR3 DNA sequence: TGTGCCAGCAGTTCCGGGACACTCTCCACCGGGGAGCTGTTTTTT. Amino acids: CASSSGTLSTGELFF.

The chain joins TRBV5-4 to TRBJ2-4; 8 bases line up with TRBD1. J was trimmed by 8 bases and V by 4 bases; bases with no gene match: 11. This CDR3 contains 15 residues. Germline V gene sequence: CDR1 SGHNT, CDR2 YYREEE (reference sequence). DNA of the CDR3: TGTGCCAGCAGCCTGGACAGGGCGGAGAGGGACATTCAGTACTTC. Its translation is CASSLDRAERDIQYF.

V is TRBV25-1 and J is TRBJ2-1; 8 bases fit TRBD1. Germline loops: CDR1 MGHDK, CDR2 SYGVNS. Losses at the gene ends were 6 bases for V and 4 bases for J; bases not matched to a gene: 5. The CDR3 covers 14 residues. The CDR3 nucleotides are TGTGCCAGCAGCCCGACAGGGGCGTACAATGAGCAGTTCTTC. Protein product: CASSPTGAYNEQFF. The full variable domain, in which reference TRBV25-1 and TRBJ2-1 provide the parts outside the CDR3, is EADIYQTPRYLVIGTGKKITLECSQTMGHDKMYWYQQDPGMELHLIHYSYGVNSTEKGDLSSESTVSRIRTEHFPLTLESARPSHTSQYLCASSPTGAYNEQFFGPGTRLTVL.

The chain uses TRBV11-3 and TRBJ2-5, with D possibly TRBD2 on 5 matching bases. V lost 5 bases and J 5 bases, leaving 15 bases between the germline ends. Per germline, CDR1 SGHNT and CDR2 YENEEA. The CDR3 is 14 residues long. DNA for the CDR3: TGTGCCAGCAGCCAATCTGGCCCGGGGGAGACCCAGTACTTC. This encodes CASSQSGPGETQYF.

About this clone: The same CDR3 arises from other DNA sequences in this sample as well. The chain recombines TRBV5-1 with TRBJ1-4; TRBD1 is a possible D gene (6 bases). The germline V and J ends were trimmed by 0 bases and 8 bases, with 11 bases remaining between them. Germline V gene sequence: CDR1 SGHRS, CDR2 YFSETQ. The CDR3 length is 14 residues. In DNA form, the CDR3 reads TGCGCCAGCAGCTTGGGCAGGGGAGTGGAAAAACTGTTTTTT. Encoded protein: CASSLGRGVEKLFF.

The count of this clone is one. The chain uses TRBV30 and TRBJ1-1; D is unclear. The germline CDR1 and CDR2 sequences are GTSNPN and SVGIG (reference sequence). The germline V and J ends were trimmed by 4 bases and 1 base, with 10 bases remaining between them. The CDR3 has 13 amino acids. The CDR3 DNA follows: TGTGCCTGGACGCGGCAGGAGAACACTGAAGCTTTCTTT. It yields the protein CAWTRQENTEAFF.

Comment on this clone: At one boundary the junction diverges from the germline segment, which might be a read error. J is TRBJ1-2 and V is TRBV28; a possible D gene is TRBD1 (5 bases). CDR1 and CDR2 from the germline V gene are MDHEN and SYDVKM. This CDR3 is built from 15 residues. The CDR3 DNA is TGTGCCAGCAGGGTCAGTTTGGCAAGTGGGGCGCTTTCTAACTTC. This codes for CASRVSLASGALSNF.

The gene calls are TRBV28 and TRBJ2-3; 9 bases line up with TRBD1. J lost 3 bases, V lost 6 bases, and 10 bases had no gene match. Germline CDR1 MDHEN, CDR2 SYDVKM. The CDR3 runs 16 residues. The CDR3 nucleotides read TGTGCCAGCAGGACAGGGGGGGGCGGTCGGACAGATACGCAGTATTTT. Its translation: CASRTGGGGRTDTQYF.

This clone is a singleton in its sample. CDR3 in amino acids: CASSLHQRGAYGYTF. As DNA, the CDR3 is TGTGCCAGCAGCCTTCATCAGCGGGGCGCATATGGCTACACCTTC. The rearrangement links TRBV28 to TRBJ1-2, with D possibly being TRBD1 (5 bases). The CDR3 length is 15 residues. Germline CDR1 MDHEN, CDR2 SYDVKM. Trimming left V 6 bases short and J 5 bases short, with 19 bases between.

V is TRBV5-4 and J is TRBJ2-5; D is unresolved. The CDR3 runs to 14 residues. Trimming stripped 5 bases from V and 3 bases from J, with 14 bases between. CDR1 and CDR2 from the germline V gene are SGHNT and YYREEE (reference sequence). CDR3 in amino acids: CASSLLPGEETQYF. CDR3 nucleotides: TGTGCCAGCAGTCTTTTGCCTGGTGAAGAGACCCAGTACTTC. Variable domain in full (rest from reference TRBV5-4 and TRBJ2-5): ETGVTQSPTHLIKTRGQQVTLRCSSQSGHNTVSWYQQALGQGPQFIFQYYREEENGRGNFPPRFSGLQFPNYSSELNVNALELDDSALYLCASSLLPGEETQYFGPGTRLLVL.

This chain uses TRBV6-5 with TRBJ2-1; unclear D gene. V was trimmed by 4 bases and J by 5 bases, leaving 15 bases between them. The germline V gene encodes CDR1 MNHEY and CDR2 SVGAGI. There are 15 residues in the CDR3. CDR3 loop: CASSSVGINDNEQFF. The CDR3 coding sequence is TGTGCCAGCAGTTCAGTCGGAATTAACGACAATGAGCAGTTCTTC.

This clone came up once. Here the CDR3 reads CASSSRDRPSGNTIYF. The CDR3 nucleotides read TGTGCCAGCAGCTCGAGGGATCGTCCCTCTGGAAACACCATATATTTT. The rearrangement joins TRBV27 to TRBJ1-3; D is undetermined. CDR1 and CDR2 (germline): MNHEY, SMNVEV (reference sequence). The CDR3 consists of 16 residues. Trimming left V 6 bases short and J 0 bases short, with 15 bases between.

The chain employs TRBV19 and TRBJ2-7; D is uncertain. V lost 3 bases and J 2 bases, leaving 11 bases between the germline ends. This CDR3 has 14 residues. Germline V lookup: CDR1 LNHDA, CDR2 SQIVND (reference sequence). The CDR3 DNA is TGTGCCAGTAGTATTGGGCCTTATACCTACGAGCAGTACTTC. Translation gives CASSIGPYTYEQYF.

V and J are TRBV15 and TRBJ2-2; TRBD2 aligns across 8 bases. Germline CDR1 and CDR2: LNHNV and YYDKDF (reference sequence). J lost 3 bases, V lost 3 bases, and 9 bases had no gene match. The CDR3 has 17 residues. The CDR3 region has the DNA TGTGCCACCAGCAGGAGGACTAGAGCGGGAGACACCGGGGAGCTGTTTTTT. Translating gives CATSRRTRAGDTGELFF.

The chain couples TRBV29-1 to TRBJ2-3; D may match TRBD1 or TRBD2 (5 bases each). This CDR3 comprises 15 residues. Germline V CDR1 and CDR2: SQVTM, ANQGSEA. Trimming cost V 7 bases and J 0 bases, with 17 bases left between them. The CDR3 spells CSALRGGPSTDTQYF. For the CDR3, the DNA is TGCAGCGCCCTTAGGGGCGGGCCCAGCACAGATACGCAGTATTTT.

The rearrangement links TRBV30 to TRBJ2-5; D gene unclear. Matching the DNA end better, TRBJ2-7 makes the J call doubtful. The CDR3 is made up of 13 amino acids. The germline V gene encodes CDR1 GTSNPN and CDR2 SVGIG (reference sequence). The CDR3 loop is CAWSPLGKGEQYF. CDR3 nucleotides: TGTGCCTGGAGTCCCCTGGGTAAGGGCGAGCAGTACTTC.

This chain links TRBV14 with TRBJ1-1, with a weak D call TRBD1 (5 bases). From germline, CDR1 is SGHDN and CDR2 FVKESK. The CDR3 has 13 residues. V was trimmed by 2 bases and J by 10 bases, leaving 14 bases between them. CDR3 bases: TGTGCCAGCAGCCAACGTGGGGGGGAAGGAGCTTTCTTT. Translation: CASSQRGGEGAFF.

The chain is built from TRBV18 and TRBJ2-5, with D tentatively TRBD1 (5 bases). This CDR3 is 13 amino acids long. Between the trimmed V and J ends, which lost 4 bases and 6 bases, there was a span of 12 bases. CDR1 is KGHSH and CDR2 is LQKENI in the germline V gene. The CDR3 here is CASSQGPEQTQYF. In nucleotides, the CDR3 is TGTGCCAGCTCACAGGGGCCGGAGCAGACCCAGTACTTC.

This sequence joins TRBV7-9 and TRBJ2-2, with 10 bases aligning to TRBD2. Germline V gene data show CDR1 as SEHNR and CDR2 as FQNEAQ (reference sequence). V dropped 6 bases and J dropped 3; count of bases not matched to a gene: 13. The CDR3 loop spans 18 amino acids. CDR3 amino acids: CASRAGLAGERYTGELFF. The CDR3, as DNA: TGTGCCAGCAGGGCGGGGCTAGCGGGAGAGCGGTACACCGGGGAGCTGTTTTTT.

The rearrangement uses TRBV30 and TRBJ2-2; D not resolved. Germline assignment: CDR1 GTSNPN and CDR2 SVGIG (reference sequence). This CDR3 has 11 amino acids. Trimming shortened V by 2 bases and J by 10 bases, and 8 bases separated the two germline ends. The CDR3 here is CAWSWGLELFF. CDR3 in DNA: TGTGCCTGGAGTTGGGGTTTGGAGCTGTTTTTT.